This T cell receptor beta chain emerged from a study of blood T cell repertoires in COVID-19. The wider study: PBMCs, B-cell-depleted T cells, or T cells provided the cDNA or gDNA that made up the material.

The CDR3 totals 14 residues. V lost 6 bases and J lost 2, with 14 bases in between. Germline V gene data show CDR1 as SNHLY and CDR2 as FYNNEI. This clone was seen a few times. Sequencing used immunoSEQ multiplex PCR; TCRdb keeps in-frame clones, though not all of them. The table has tens of thousands of clones, roughly 80% seen once. The receptor comes from a man in his sixties or seventies with acute or convalescent COVID-19. V and J are TRBV2 and TRBJ2-7, with D perhaps matching TRBD2 (6 bases). Sequences were obtained from peripheral blood. The CDR3 loop reads CASRVGGLPYEQYF. DNA of the CDR3: TGTGCCAGCAGGGTCGGGGGACTGCCCTACGAGCAGTACTTC.